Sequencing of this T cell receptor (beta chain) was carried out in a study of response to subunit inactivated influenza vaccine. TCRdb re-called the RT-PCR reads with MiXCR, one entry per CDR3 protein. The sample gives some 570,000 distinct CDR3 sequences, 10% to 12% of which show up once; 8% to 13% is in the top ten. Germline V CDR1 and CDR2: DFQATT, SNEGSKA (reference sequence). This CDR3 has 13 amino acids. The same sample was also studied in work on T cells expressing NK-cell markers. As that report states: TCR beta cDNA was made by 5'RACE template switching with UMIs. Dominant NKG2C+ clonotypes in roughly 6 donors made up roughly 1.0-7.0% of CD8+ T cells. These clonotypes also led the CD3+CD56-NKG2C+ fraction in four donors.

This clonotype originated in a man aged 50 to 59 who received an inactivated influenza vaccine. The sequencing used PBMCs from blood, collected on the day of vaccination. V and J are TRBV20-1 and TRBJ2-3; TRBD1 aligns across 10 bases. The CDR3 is CSVDRGRADTQYF. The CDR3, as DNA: TGCAGCGTCGACAGGGGGCGGGCAGATACGCAGTATTTT.